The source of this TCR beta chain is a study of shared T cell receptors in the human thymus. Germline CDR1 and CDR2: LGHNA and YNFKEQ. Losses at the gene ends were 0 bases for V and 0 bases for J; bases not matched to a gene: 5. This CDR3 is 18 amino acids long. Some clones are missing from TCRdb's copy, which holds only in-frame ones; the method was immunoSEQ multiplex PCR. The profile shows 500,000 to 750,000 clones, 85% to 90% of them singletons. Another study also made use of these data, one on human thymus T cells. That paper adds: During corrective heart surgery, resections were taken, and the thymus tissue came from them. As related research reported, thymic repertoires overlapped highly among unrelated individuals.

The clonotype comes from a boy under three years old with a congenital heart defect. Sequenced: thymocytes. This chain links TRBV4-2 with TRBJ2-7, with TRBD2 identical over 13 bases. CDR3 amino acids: CASSQDVLAGGSSYEQYF. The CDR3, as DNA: TGTGCCAGCAGCCAAGATGTACTAGCGGGAGGGAGCTCCTACGAGCAGTACTTC.